Below, 24 T cell receptor beta chains from the same sample are listed, as sequenced in a study of a mutant IDH1 vaccine in newly diagnosed glioma. Repertoires were generated with immunoSEQ multiplex PCR, while TCRdb's copy carries only in-frame clones and drops some. This sample yields just under 95,000 clones, of which roughly 77% are seen a single time; around 7% belongs to the top ten. The time point was: baseline, week 1 (first vaccination visit). As for treatment: pre-vaccination baseline after standard-of-care therapy. This material consisted of PBMCs, taken from a glioma patient treated with radiotherapy, temozolomide or both. These TCRs come from a man in his forties with glioma.

The sample holds one count of this clone. The chain recombines TRBV7-2 with TRBJ1-2, with 9 bases lining up with TRBD1. The germline gives CDR1 SGHTA, CDR2 FQGNSA. The CDR3 sequence is 15 residues long. After removal of 5 bases from V and 4 bases from J, the junction contained 8 bases not matched to a gene. CDR3 sequence reads: CASSEGQGGIYGYTF. As DNA, the CDR3 is TGTGCCAGCAGCGAGGGACAGGGAGGCATCTATGGCTACACCTTC.

J is TRBJ1-4 and V is TRBV4-1; D is unresolved. The CDR3 runs 14 residues. Per germline, CDR1 MGHRA and CDR2 YSYEKL. Trimming left V 4 bases short and J 4 bases short, with 10 bases between. CDR3 nucleotide sequence: TGCGCCAGCAGCCCCACGGTAAATAATGAAAAACTGTTTTTT. It translates to CASSPTVNNEKLFF.

This chain connects TRBV15 to TRBJ1-5; a weak D match, TRBD1 (5 bases). The CDR3 contains 15 residues. With 3 bases removed from V and 2 bases from J, the gap between germline ends came to 11 bases. Germline CDR1 is LNHNV and CDR2 is YYDKDF (reference sequence). The CDR3 DNA follows: TGTGCCACCAGCAGTCAACGGGGGGGCAATCAGCCCCAGCATTTT. The encoded protein is CATSSQRGGNQPQHF.

The chain is built from TRBV2 and TRBJ2-7; 8 bases map to TRBD1. This CDR3 comprises 14 residues. Germline loops: CDR1 SNHLY, CDR2 FYNNEI. V shed 4 bases and J 2 bases; nucleotides not matched to a gene: 4. Here the CDR3 DNA reads TGTGCCAGCAGTGTCGACAGGGGTCCCTACGAGCAGTACTTC. This translates into CASSVDRGPYEQYF. Variable domain in full (rest from reference TRBV2 and TRBJ2-7): EPEVTQTPSHQVTQMGQEVILRCVPISNHLYFYWYRQILGQKVEFLVSFYNNEISEKSEIFDDQFSVERPDGSNFTLKIRSTKLEDSAMYFCASSVDRGPYEQYFGPGTRLTVT.

This chain joins TRBV2 and TRBJ2-1; 10 nucleotides line up with TRBD2. Per the germline V gene, CDR1 is SNHLY and CDR2 is FYNNEI. The ends lost 3 bases at V and 0 bases at J; junction bases unmatched: 8. This CDR3 has 18 amino acids. The DNA for the CDR3 is TGTGCCAGCAGTGAGCCTAGCGGGAGCGCAGACTCCTACAATGAGCAGTTCTTC. It specifies CASSEPSGSADSYNEQFF.

There are a few counts of this clone. CDR3 nucleotide sequence: TGTGCCAGCAGCGCCCGGGACAGGGCTGACACTGAAGCTTTCTTT. Its translation is CASSARDRADTEAFF. The J gene is TRBJ1-1, the V gene TRBV7-8; TRBD1 aligns across 9 bases. Germline V gene lookup returns CDR1 SGHVS and CDR2 FQNEAQ. Trimming removed 5 bases from V and 3 bases from J; junction bases left unmatched: 7. The CDR3 covers 15 residues.

The genes are TRBV19 and TRBJ2-7; D not resolved. V was shortened by 6 bases and J by 1 base, with 7 bases between the two germline ends. CDR3 length equals 12 residues. The germline V gene has CDR1 LNHDA and CDR2 SQIVND (reference sequence). For the CDR3, the DNA is TGTGCCAGTAGAGGACCGTCCTACGAGCAGTACTTC. Translating gives CASRGPSYEQYF.

In its sample, this clone was seen once. The chain links TRBV27 to TRBJ2-1; possibly TRBD2 for D (5 bases). The CDR3 is 14 residues long. V shed 3 bases and J shed 3 bases, with 9 bases lying between them. CDR1 MNHEY and CDR2 SMNVEV come from the germline V gene (reference sequence). The CDR3 region has the DNA TGTGCCAGCAGTTTTGCCGGGGACTACAATGAGCAGTTCTTC. It translates to CASSFAGDYNEQFF.

V usage is TRBV7-6 and J usage is TRBJ1-2; D is possibly TRBD1 (5 bases). The germline V gene encodes CDR1 SGHVS and CDR2 FNYEAQ. This CDR3 contains 13 residues. V was pared by 5 bases and J by 4 bases, with 11 bases between. This CDR3 is CASSPGRGYGYTF. For the CDR3, the DNA is TGTGCCAGCAGCCCCGGGAGGGGCTATGGCTACACCTTC.

V usage is TRBV29-1 and J usage is TRBJ2-2; TRBD1 matches 8 bases. CDR3 length: 14 amino acids. Germline loops: CDR1 SQVTM, CDR2 ANQGSEA. The V gene end was trimmed by 6 bases and the J gene end by 3 bases; junction bases not matched to a gene: 6. The CDR3 sequence is CSVRTGFDTGELFF. CDR3 nucleotides: TGCAGCGTGAGGACAGGGTTCGACACCGGGGAGCTGTTTTTT.

The CDR3, as DNA: TGTGCCAGCAGCTCCTCTAGAGAAACCGGGGAGCTGTTTTTT. Translated: CASSSSRETGELFF. V gene TRBV5-5 combines with J gene TRBJ2-2; D remains ambiguous. Germline V gene sequence: CDR1 SGHKS, CDR2 YYEKEE (reference sequence). Trimming stripped 3 bases from V and 5 bases from J, with 11 bases between. CDR3 length equals 14 residues.

Concerning this clone itself: One end of the junction does not line up with germline, which may come from a read error. For the CDR3, the DNA is TGTGCCAGCAGGGCCCAGAACATCGGGGAGCTGTTTTTT. Amino acid sequence: CASRAQNIGELFF. The chain is built from TRBV6-1 and TRBJ2-2; the D is unclear. Looked up from germline, CDR1 is MNHNS and CDR2 is SASEGT. This CDR3 comprises 13 residues.

The chain links TRBV7-9 to TRBJ2-7; possible D gene TRBD2, 7 bases. With 2 bases removed from V and 3 bases from J, the gap between germline ends came to 20 bases. The CDR3 is made up of 17 amino acids. Germline CDR1 and CDR2: SEHNR and FQNEAQ (reference sequence). In nucleotides, the CDR3 is TGTGCCAGCAGCTTATGGGTGGGAGGGGGTGGCGGCTACGAGCAGTACTTC. Its protein product is CASSLWVGGGGGYEQYF.

The rearrangement joins TRBV2 to TRBJ2-5, with 9 bases matching TRBD2. The length of the CDR3 is 17 residues. Germline CDR1 SNHLY, CDR2 FYNNEI. Trimming removed 8 bases from V and 2 bases from J; junction bases left unmatched: 15. The CDR3 region is CASARGLAGGRQETQYF. The CDR3 bases are TGTGCCAGCGCCCGGGGACTTGCGGGAGGGCGGCAAGAGACCCAGTACTTC. Combining the CDR3 with reference TRBV2 and TRBJ2-5 gives the whole variable domain EPEVTQTPSHQVTQMGQEVILRCVPISNHLYFYWYRQILGQKVEFLVSFYNNEISEKSEIFDDQFSVERPDGSNFTLKIRSTKLEDSAMYFCASARGLAGGRQETQYFGPGTRLLVL.

The chain carries TRBV4-3 and TRBJ2-1; a possible D gene is TRBD2 (5 bases). Trimming stripped 6 bases from V and 9 bases from J, with 15 bases between. The CDR3 has 13 amino acids. Looked up from germline, CDR1 is LGHNA and CDR2 is YSLEER. The CDR3 DNA reads TGCGCCAGCAGATTCTCGGGGATTGGTGAGCAGTTCTTC. This gives the protein CASRFSGIGEQFF.

The CDR3 protein is CASSYFTEQFF. The CDR3 nucleotides are TGTGCCAGCAGTTATTTTACTGAGCAGTTCTTC. The V call is TRBV6-6, the J call TRBJ2-1; D is uncertain. The CDR3 covers 11 residues. Germline lookup yields CDR1 MNHNY and CDR2 SVGAGI (reference sequence). Trimming took off 3 bases at V and 9 bases at J, with 6 bases between the two ends.

This clone was observed a few times. The chain carries TRBV19 and TRBJ1-5, with D possibly being TRBD1 (5 bases). With 3 bases removed from V and 0 bases from J, the gap between germline ends came to 18 bases. Per germline, CDR1 LNHDA and CDR2 SQIVND (reference sequence). The CDR3 has 18 residues. The CDR3 DNA reads as TGTGCCAGTAGTATCCGGAAGGCAGGGCCTAATAGCAATCAGCCCCAGCATTTT. Its protein is CASSIRKAGPNSNQPQHF.

This clone was observed once. The V gene is TRBV30, the J gene TRBJ1-2; the match to TRBD1 covers 7 bases. The CDR3 length is 15 residues. Unmatched junction bases numbered 8, after V lost 0 bases and J lost 4 bases. The germline CDR1 and CDR2 sequences are GTSNPN and SVGIG (reference sequence). CDR3 sequence reads: CAWSVSLGTVYGYTF. CDR3 DNA: TGTGCCTGGAGTGTAAGTCTTGGGACAGTCTATGGCTACACCTTC. Together with reference TRBV30 and TRBJ1-2, the CDR3 gives the full variable domain: SQTIHQWPATLVQPVGSPLSLECTVEGTSNPNLYWYRQAAGRGLQLLFYSVGIGQISSEVPQNLSASRPQDRQFILSSKKLLLSDSGFYLCAWSVSLGTVYGYTFGSGTRLTVV.

CDR3 region: CSVEPGSTEAFF. As DNA, the CDR3 is TGCAGCGTTGAGCCAGGATCCACTGAAGCTTTCTTT. The V call is TRBV29-1, the J call TRBJ1-1; no clear D gene. This CDR3 has 12 amino acids. Germline V lookup: CDR1 SQVTM, CDR2 ANQGSEA. The V and J ends lost 3 bases and 4 bases respectively, with 9 bases between them.

Only one count was recorded for this clone. V is TRBV2 and J is TRBJ1-5, with 7 bases matching TRBD1. With 2 bases clipped from V and 0 bases from J, the junction kept 10 bases outside the gene matches. The CDR3 sequence is 18 residues long. Per germline, CDR1 SNHLY and CDR2 FYNNEI. The CDR3 nucleotides are TGTGCCAGCAGTGAAAGGTCCCGGACAGGTTATAGCAATCAGCCCCAGCATTTT. This gives the protein CASSERSRTGYSNQPQHF.

J is TRBJ1-2 and V is TRBV7-2; TRBD1 matches 9 bases. Germline CDR1 SGHTA, CDR2 FQGNSA. This CDR3 region has 14 residues. V shed 2 bases and J 5 bases; nucleotides not matched to a gene: 3. For the CDR3, the DNA is TGTGCCAGCAGCTTAACAGGGGGCTGGTATGGCTACACCTTC. This encodes CASSLTGGWYGYTF.

The rearrangement uses TRBV7-9 and TRBJ1-1; 8 bases are a match to TRBD1. The CDR3 totals 13 residues. Germline CDR1 SEHNR, CDR2 FQNEAQ (reference sequence). Trimming removed 6 bases from V and 2 bases from J; junction bases left unmatched: 2. In nucleotides, the CDR3 is TGTGCCAGCAGGACAGGGGTAAACACTGAAGCTTTCTTT. This gives the protein CASRTGVNTEAFF.

The gene calls are TRBV30 and TRBJ1-3; D remains unclear. Trimming removed 0 bases at V and 0 bases at J, with 9 bases between. CDR3 length equals 15 residues. Germline values: CDR1 GTSNPN, CDR2 SVGIG (reference sequence). The CDR3: CAWSVSAVSGNTIYF. The CDR3 bases are TGTGCCTGGAGTGTATCAGCTGTCTCTGGAAACACCATATATTTT.

This clone came up a few times. The chain employs TRBV5-1 and TRBJ2-1; D is possibly TRBD1 (5 bases). There are 15 residues in the CDR3. Germline CDR1 and CDR2: SGHRS and YFSETQ. V lost 5 bases and J 6 bases, leaving 18 bases between the germline ends. The CDR3 here is CASSTDRLRGNEQFF. The CDR3, as DNA: TGCGCCAGCAGTACCGACAGACTTAGAGGCAATGAGCAGTTCTTC.